This paragraph reports one T cell receptor beta chain. Antigen unknown. Germline lookup yields CDR1 SQVTM and CDR2 ANQGSEA. Trimming at V came to 5 bases and at J to 0 bases, leaving 6 bases not matched to a gene. The CDR3 is 15 amino acids. The sample originates from a study of T cell repertoires in cytomegalovirus infection. Study background: CMV infection together with matching HLA type was indicated by public TCR beta signatures. General study findings and limits: Dominating the ex vivo response were HLA-C-restricted CMV-specific TCR beta clonotypes.

TCRdb re-analysed the reads in MiXCR, keeping a single row per CDR3 protein. This sample carries 290,000 or so distinct CDR3 sequences, roughly a quarter of them seen once, and the ten largest clones take more than 11%. Sequences were obtained from PBMCs. This clonotype was obtained from a human donor in good health (CMV status not recorded). Some clones in this sample may be carry-over from other donors' samples. V usage is TRBV29-1 and J usage is TRBJ2-4; TRBD1 matches at 8 bases. CDR3 sequence (DNA): TGCAGCGTTTATGGACAGGGACTAGCCAAAAACATTCAGTACTTC. This codes for CSVYGQGLAKNIQYF.